Given below is one T cell receptor beta chain in context. Its specificity is not known. This may come from a read error, since a much larger clone is one base off. In germline, CDR1 is SGHTA, CDR2 FQGNSA. This CDR3 has 14 residues. This sample is drawn from a study of CD8+CD57+ T cells in acquired aplastic anemia. Study observations and caveats: The same twenty-nine CD8+ CDR3 sequences occurred in patients and in controls.

Patients sequenced had flow cytometry evidence of CD8+CD57+ cell expansion. No therapy was given to patients before blood sampling. The study profiled TCR beta VDJ and CDR3 using genomic DNA as template. TCRdb reprocessed the reads with MiXCR, giving one entry per CDR3 protein. This sample has 400,000 to 600,000 distinct CDR3 sequences; around a third occur once, and the top ten carry less than 0.85%. Sequences were obtained from sorted CD4+, CD8+, or CD8+CD57+ T cells (not recorded which) from PBMCs. The chain joins TRBV7-2 to TRBJ1-2, with D possibly being TRBD1 (5 bases). The sequence was collected from a human donor with aplastic anemia. As DNA, the CDR3 is TGTGCCAGCACGAACGACAGAACAAACTATGACTACACCTTC. It encodes CASTNDRTNYDYTF. Full variable domain (missing parts from reference TRBV7-2 and TRBJ1-2): GAGVSQSPSNKVTEKGKDVELRCDPISGHTALYWYRQSLGQGLEFLIYFQGNSAPDKSGLPSDRFSAERTGGSVSTLTIQRTQQEDSAVYLCASTNDRTNYDYTFGSGTRLTVV.